The 12 T cell receptor beta chains below come from one sample, sequenced in a study of identical twins. TCRdb ran MiXCR on the 5' RACE reads and lists one entry per CDR3 protein. Of around 1.7 million distinct CDR3 sequences listed, roughly 35% are singletons. The sequenced sample consisted of cord blood. The origin of the receptors is a newborn girl in good health.

The CDR3 nucleotides read TGTGCCAGCAGCTTAGTCGCGGGGCGGGGAGATACGCAGTATTTT. Residues: CASSLVAGRGDTQYF. The rearrangement joins TRBV11-2 to TRBJ2-3; a weak D match, TRBD2 (6 bases). The CDR3 is 15 residues long. Germline V lookup: CDR1 SGHAT, CDR2 FQNNGV. Trimming took off 1 base at V and 5 bases at J, with 13 bases between the two ends.

There are a few counts of this clonotype. The chain employs TRBV11-2 and TRBJ2-7; D could derive from TRBD1 or TRBD2 (6 bases each). The CDR3 contains 18 residues. Trimming shortened V by 3 bases and J by 1 base, and 22 bases separated the two germline ends. Germline CDR1 is SGHAT and CDR2 is FQNNGV. CDR3 sequence reads: CASSFRGGFGDISYEQYF. CDR3 coding DNA: TGTGCCAGCAGCTTTAGAGGGGGGTTTGGGGACATTTCCTACGAGCAGTACTTC.

The chain employs TRBV20-1 and TRBJ1-5, with a weak D call TRBD1 (6 bases). There are 16 residues in the CDR3. Germline-derived CDR1 and CDR2 are DFQATT and SNEGSKA (reference sequence). The V end was cut by 3 bases, the J end by 0 bases, with 15 bases between. CDR3 in DNA: TGCAGTGCTAGCCCGGGGGGGCGTTATAGCAATCAGCCCCAGCATTTT. Its protein product is CSASPGGRYSNQPQHF.

This clonotype was counted a few times. The rearrangement uses TRBV27 and TRBJ2-3; 10 bases line up with TRBD1. Trimming removed 7 bases from V and 8 bases from J; junction bases left unmatched: 9. The CDR3 loop spans 14 amino acids. The V gene's germline CDR1 is MNHEY and CDR2 SMNVEV (reference sequence). The CDR3 spells CASTTGGTGATQYF. Written as DNA, the CDR3 is TGTGCCAGCACCACTGGGGGGACAGGGGCTACGCAGTATTTT.

This clonotype turned up a few times. V and J are TRBV24-1 and TRBJ2-1; 13 bases are shared with TRBD2. Germline lookup yields CDR1 KGHDR and CDR2 SFDVKD. V was clipped by 2 bases and J by 0 bases; unmatched bases: 0. This CDR3 region has 17 residues. The CDR3 DNA is TGTGCCACCAGTGATTGGACTAGCGGGAGCTCCTACAATGAGCAGTTCTTC. Its protein product is CATSDWTSGSSYNEQFF.

The chain is built from TRBV2 and TRBJ2-4, with TRBD2 identical over 10 bases. The trim removed 0 bases at V and 0 bases at J, leaving 5 bases unmatched. This CDR3 is 18 amino acids long. Per the germline V gene, CDR1 is SNHLY and CDR2 is FYNNEI. CDR3 protein: CASSEARLAGLAKNIQYF. The CDR3 nucleotides are TGTGCCAGCAGTGAAGCGCGACTAGCGGGCTTAGCCAAAAACATTCAGTACTTC.

The chain couples TRBV20-1 to TRBJ2-5, with TRBD2 matching 14 bases. Germline V lookup: CDR1 DFQATT, CDR2 SNEGSKA (reference sequence). J was trimmed by 11 bases and V by 6 bases; bases with no gene match: 11. The CDR3 length is 14 residues. CDR3 protein: CSAVTSGRGNEQYF. In DNA form, the CDR3 reads TGCAGTGCCGTGACTAGCGGGAGGGGGAATGAGCAGTACTTC.

V is TRBV28 and J is TRBJ2-1; TRBD2 aligns across 11 bases. This CDR3 region has 15 residues. V shed 5 bases, J shed 6 bases, and the junction held 6 bases outside the gene matches. Germline V gene data show CDR1 as MDHEN and CDR2 as SYDVKM. The CDR3 here is CASSLRLAGFNEQFF. The CDR3 nucleotides read TGTGCCAGCAGTCTGAGACTAGCGGGGTTCAATGAGCAGTTCTTC.

This clonotype turned up a few times. CDR3 DNA sequence: TGTGCCAGCAGCTCACACCGGGGGACAGGGAACTATGGCTACACCTTC. It encodes CASSSHRGTGNYGYTF. The chain joins TRBV7-9 to TRBJ1-2; 9 bases map to TRBD1. Germline V lookup: CDR1 SEHNR, CDR2 FQNEAQ (reference sequence). V shed 4 bases and J 2 bases; nucleotides not matched to a gene: 8. The CDR3 sequence is 16 residues long.

This clonotype has at least ten counts. The chain recombines TRBV7-9 with TRBJ2-4; D may match TRBD1 or TRBD2 (5 bases each). V was shortened by 8 bases and J by 3 bases, with 14 bases between the two germline ends. Per germline, CDR1 SEHNR and CDR2 FQNEAQ (reference sequence). CDR3 length: 14 amino acids. CDR3 loop: CASVPEGSKNIQYF. The CDR3, as DNA: TGTGCCAGCGTACCCGAGGGGAGCAAAAACATTCAGTACTTC. The variable domain in full, completed from reference TRBV7-9 and TRBJ2-4, reads DTGVSQNPRHKITKRGQNVTFRCDPISEHNRLYWYRQTLGQGPEFLTYFQNEAQLEKSRLLSDRFSAERPKGSFSTLEIQRTEQGDSAMYLCASVPEGSKNIQYFGAGTRLSVL.

This CDR3 is CSARPGRLYEQYF. DNA of the CDR3: TGCAGTGCGCGACCGGGACGACTCTACGAGCAGTACTTC. The chain recombines TRBV20-1 with TRBJ2-5; D may match TRBD1 or TRBD2 (5 bases each). Gene TRBJ2-7 matches the end of the DNA better, so the J call may be wrong. Germline V lookup: CDR1 DFQATT, CDR2 SNEGSKA (reference sequence). The CDR3 has 13 amino acids.

This clonotype has at least ten counts. The chain is built from TRBV3-1 and TRBJ2-3; D gene unclear. Trimming left V 1 base short and J 2 bases short, with 7 bases between. Germline V gene sequence: CDR1 LGHDT, CDR2 YNNKEL (reference sequence). The CDR3 length is 14 residues. The CDR3 bases are TGTGCCAGCAGCCAAGCCACGTCCACAGATACGCAGTATTTT. Protein sequence: CASSQATSTDTQYF.